These T cell receptor beta chains were read from a single sample in a study of immune evolution from preneoplasia to lung adenocarcinoma. Produced via immunoSEQ multiplex PCR; TCRdb's table is partial and in-frame only. The repertoire consists of about 4,000 clones, with about four fifths occurring once and the leading ten covering around 28%. Sequencing was done on a sample of FFPE invasive lung adenocarcinoma tissue. Receptor source: a person between 35 and 65 years old with lung adenocarcinoma. Some clones in this sample may be carry-over from other donors' samples. Both conserved end residues are part of each CDR3. D genes are given only for firm matches. The size field is filled for only some rows; it gives once, few, many or a size class.

j_call: TRBJ2-3
d_call: -
v_call: TRBV6-5
clone_size: -
cdr3_aa: CASSYGLTSSPDTQYF
cdr3_nt: TGTGCCAGCAGTTACGGACTGACTTCATCCCCAGATACGCAGTATTTT

j_call: TRBJ2-2
d_call: -
v_call: TRBV7-9
clone_size: -
cdr3_aa: CASSWGGTGELFF
cdr3_nt: TGTGCCAGCAGCTGGGGTGGCACCGGGGAGCTGTTTTTT

j_call: TRBJ1-1
d_call: -
v_call: TRBV11-2
clone_size: -
cdr3_aa: CASSWGVGGAFF
cdr3_nt: TGTGCCAGCAGCTGGGGTGTGGGGGGAGCTTTCTTT

j_call: TRBJ1-2
d_call: -
v_call: TRBV25-1
clone_size: few
cdr3_aa: CASSTGKYGYTF
cdr3_nt: TGTGCCAGCAGTACAGGGAAGTATGGCTACACCTTC

j_call: TRBJ2-5
d_call: -
v_call: TRBV30
clone_size: few
cdr3_aa: CAWSTGGPSETQYF
cdr3_nt: TGTGCCTGGTCCACGGGCGGCCCATCAGAGACCCAGTACTTC

j_call: TRBJ2-7
d_call: -
v_call: TRBV18
clone_size: -
cdr3_aa: CASSPPSAREQYF
cdr3_nt: TGTGCCAGCTCACCACCGTCAGCGCGTGAGCAGTACTTC

j_call: TRBJ1-6
d_call: TRBD1
v_call: TRBV6-5
clone_size: -
cdr3_aa: CASSYTTGDNSPLHF
cdr3_nt: TGTGCCAGCAGTTACACGACAGGGGATAATTCACCCCTCCACTTT

j_call: TRBJ1-3
d_call: -
v_call: TRBV30
clone_size: -
cdr3_aa: CAWSAATPQGGNTIYF
cdr3_nt: TGTGCCTGGAGTGCCGCCACACCCCAGGGTGGAAACACCATATATTTT

j_call: TRBJ2-7
d_call: -
v_call: TRBV4-2
clone_size: -
cdr3_aa: CASSQGLQLYEQYF
cdr3_nt: TGTGCCAGCAGCCAAGGTCTACAGCTTTACGAGCAGTACTTC

j_call: TRBJ2-3
d_call: -
v_call: TRBV20-1
clone_size: -
cdr3_aa: CSLGVTDTQYF
cdr3_nt: TGCAGTTTGGGGGTCACAGATACGCAGTATTTT

j_call: TRBJ2-7
d_call: -
v_call: TRBV6-1
clone_size: once
cdr3_aa: CASSEAFTASYEQYF
cdr3_nt: TGTGCCAGCAGTGAGGCATTTACAGCTTCCTACGAGCAGTACTTC

j_call: TRBJ2-7
d_call: TRBD2
v_call: TRBV2
clone_size: -
cdr3_aa: CASKGTSGRSEQYF
cdr3_nt: TGTGCCAGCAAAGGTACTAGCGGGCGGAGCGAGCAGTACTTC

j_call: TRBJ2-3
d_call: -
v_call: TRBV9
clone_size: -
cdr3_aa: CASSVEGDTQYF
cdr3_nt: TGTGCCAGCAGCGTAGAGGGAGATACGCAGTATTTT

j_call: TRBJ1-2
d_call: -
v_call: TRBV20-1
clone_size: once
cdr3_aa: CSARREGYTF
cdr3_nt: TGCAGTGCTAGAAGGGAGGGCTACACCTTC

j_call: TRBJ2-3
d_call: -
v_call: TRBV30
clone_size: -
cdr3_aa: CAWSSTRDNTDTQYF
cdr3_nt: TGTGCCTGGAGTAGCACGCGGGATAACACAGATACGCAGTATTTT

j_call: TRBJ2-1
d_call: TRBD2
v_call: TRBV7-3
clone_size: -
cdr3_aa: CASSLTSGRTGEQFF
cdr3_nt: TGTGCCAGCAGCTTAACTAGCGGGAGGACGGGTGAGCAGTTCTTC

j_call: TRBJ2-3
d_call: TRBD1
v_call: TRBV11-2
clone_size: -
cdr3_aa: CASIAADRADTQYF
cdr3_nt: TGTGCCAGCATCGCGGCGGACAGGGCAGATACGCAGTATTTT

j_call: TRBJ2-5
d_call: TRBD2
v_call: TRBV11-3
clone_size: -
cdr3_aa: CASSLNGGRETQYF
cdr3_nt: TGTGCCAGCAGCTTAAACGGGGGGAGGGAGACCCAGTACTTC

j_call: TRBJ2-7
d_call: -
v_call: TRBV7-9
clone_size: -
cdr3_aa: CASRRTSHEQYF
cdr3_nt: TGTGCCAGCAGACGTACTAGTCACGAGCAGTACTTC

j_call: TRBJ2-3
d_call: -
v_call: TRBV11-2
clone_size: few
cdr3_aa: CASARGGSTDTQYF
cdr3_nt: TGTGCCAGTGCCCGAGGCGGGAGCACAGATACGCAGTATTTT

j_call: TRBJ2-7
d_call: -
v_call: TRBV9
clone_size: -
cdr3_aa: CASSAHTGLSEQYF
cdr3_nt: TGTGCCAGCAGCGCCCACACAGGGCTGAGCGAGCAGTACTTC

j_call: TRBJ1-1
d_call: -
v_call: TRBV14
clone_size: -
cdr3_aa: CASSRQTGMNTEAFF
cdr3_nt: TGTGCCAGCAGCCGACAGACGGGGATGAACACTGAAGCTTTCTTT

j_call: TRBJ2-5
d_call: TRBD2
v_call: TRBV9
clone_size: -
cdr3_aa: CASSVQSGEETQYF
cdr3_nt: TGTGCCAGCAGCGTACAGAGCGGGGAAGAGACCCAGTACTTC

j_call: TRBJ2-1
d_call: TRBD2
v_call: TRBV10-3
clone_size: -
cdr3_aa: CAISDLGGGSSYNEQFF
cdr3_nt: TGTGCCATCAGTGATCTTGGTGGCGGGAGCTCCTACAATGAGCAGTTCTTC

j_call: TRBJ1-4
d_call: -
v_call: TRBV7-2
clone_size: few
cdr3_aa: CASSLVGVELFF
cdr3_nt: TGTGCCAGCAGCTTAGTAGGAGTAGAACTGTTTTTT

j_call: TRBJ1-2
d_call: TRBD1
v_call: TRBV28
clone_size: -
cdr3_aa: CASSVDRGIGYTF
cdr3_nt: TGTGCCAGCAGTGTGGACAGGGGCATCGGCTACACCTTC

j_call: TRBJ1-2
d_call: -
v_call: TRBV4-1
clone_size: -
cdr3_aa: CASSQDARQYYGYTF
cdr3_nt: TGCGCCAGCAGCCAAGATGCCCGACAGTACTATGGCTACACCTTC

j_call: TRBJ2-7
d_call: -
v_call: TRBV6-5
clone_size: few
cdr3_aa: CASSPVGRRGKQYF
cdr3_nt: TGTGCCAGCAGCCCAGTGGGCCGTCGGGGGAAGCAGTACTTC

j_call: TRBJ2-4
d_call: TRBD2
v_call: TRBV10-3
clone_size: -
cdr3_aa: CAISTSGSGNIQYF
cdr3_nt: TGTGCCATCAGTACTAGCGGGAGTGGAAACATTCAGTACTTC

j_call: TRBJ1-1
d_call: -
v_call: TRBV15
clone_size: -
cdr3_aa: CATSRDGGNTEAFF
cdr3_nt: TGTGCCACCAGCAGAGATGGGGGGAACACTGAAGCTTTCTTT

j_call: TRBJ1-2
d_call: -
v_call: TRBV28
clone_size: -
cdr3_aa: CASSLNNYGYTF
cdr3_nt: TGTGCCAGCAGTTTAAACAACTATGGCTACACCTTC

j_call: TRBJ2-7
d_call: -
v_call: TRBV7-9
clone_size: -
cdr3_aa: CASSLWTREYEQYF
cdr3_nt: TGTGCCAGCAGCTTGTGGACACGCGAGTACGAGCAGTACTTC

j_call: TRBJ2-1
d_call: TRBD2
v_call: TRBV5-1
clone_size: -
cdr3_aa: CASSLELAGGGGSNEQFF
cdr3_nt: TGCGCCAGCAGCTTGGAACTAGCGGGAGGAGGTGGCTCCAATGAGCAGTTCTTC

j_call: TRBJ2-3
d_call: -
v_call: TRBV11-2
clone_size: -
cdr3_aa: CASSFGPQGVADTQYF
cdr3_nt: TGTGCCAGCAGCTTTGGACCCCAGGGCGTCGCAGATACGCAGTATTTT

j_call: TRBJ1-5
d_call: -
v_call: TRBV29-1
clone_size: few
cdr3_aa: CSVRAGSNQPQHF
cdr3_nt: TGCAGCGTTCGTGCAGGGAGCAATCAGCCCCAGCATTTT